Below are 32 T cell receptor beta chains sequenced from a single sample in a study of CD8 T cells in Susac syndrome. It was with random hexamers that about 0.45 to 1 ug RNA was reverse transcribed. TCRdb reprocessed the immunoSEQ multiplex PCR reads with MiXCR, giving one entry per CDR3 protein. The sample shows 150,000 to 200,000 distinct CDR3 sequences, approximately 95% of them seen only once. Material for sequencing was CD8+ T cells from PBMCs. These receptors were taken from a human donor with multiple sclerosis.

The chain couples TRBV29-1 to TRBJ1-2; TRBD1 agrees at 7 bases. This CDR3 region has 14 residues. Germline CDR1 and CDR2: SQVTM and ANQGSEA. V lost 3 bases, J lost 5 bases, and 9 bases stayed unmatched. This chain's CDR3 is CSVDGTEEIYGYTF. The CDR3, as DNA: TGCAGCGTTGATGGGACAGAAGAAATTTATGGCTACACCTTC.

The chain uses TRBV27 and TRBJ1-2, with 8 bases lining up with TRBD1. With V trimmed by 4 bases and J by 2 bases, 3 bases remained unmatched. Germline V gene lookup returns CDR1 MNHEY and CDR2 SMNVEV (reference sequence). The CDR3 is 14 amino acids. The chain's CDR3 is CASSSRDRNYGYTF. DNA for the CDR3: TGTGCCAGCAGTTCACGGGACAGGAACTATGGCTACACCTTC.

The rearrangement links TRBV4-2 to TRBJ2-7, with D unclear. The CDR3 totals 13 residues. Germline values: CDR1 LGHNA, CDR2 YNFKEQ. The V and J ends lost 6 bases and 2 bases respectively, with 11 bases between them. The CDR3 sequence: CASSQYEAYEQYF. CDR3 sequence (DNA): TGTGCCAGCAGTCAATACGAGGCCTACGAGCAGTACTTC.

V usage is TRBV7-9 and J usage is TRBJ1-2; D remains unclear. Germline lookup yields CDR1 SEHNR and CDR2 FQNEAQ (reference sequence). This CDR3 comprises 17 residues. V dropped 5 bases and J dropped 0 bases, with 19 bases sitting between them. For the CDR3, the DNA is TGTGCCAGCAGCCCGACTGACCGCTTCCCCCCTAACTATGGCTACACCTTC. Protein sequence: CASSPTDRFPPNYGYTF.

The chain uses TRBV2 and TRBJ2-7; D unresolved. CDR1 is SNHLY and CDR2 is FYNNEI in the germline V gene. V was cut by 2 bases and J by 3 bases, with 11 bases left in between. There are 14 residues in the CDR3. CDR3 nucleotides: TGTGCCAGCAGTGAACGGGCCCCTCACTACGAGCAGTACTTC. Translating gives CASSERAPHYEQYF. The full variable domain, its missing parts supplied by reference TRBV2 and TRBJ2-7, is EPEVTQTPSHQVTQMGQEVILRCVPISNHLYFYWYRQILGQKVEFLVSFYNNEISEKSEIFDDQFSVERPDGSNFTLKIRSTKLEDSAMYFCASSERAPHYEQYFGPGTRLTVT.

V is TRBV3-1 and J is TRBJ2-3; a weak D match, TRBD1 (6 bases). In germline, CDR1 is LGHDT, CDR2 YNNKEL (reference sequence). The CDR3 length is 16 residues. The germline V and J ends were trimmed by 1 base and 2 bases, with 13 bases remaining between them. The DNA for the CDR3 is TGTGCCAGCAGCCAAGCCCGGGACATTCTCACAGATACGCAGTATTTT. It yields the protein CASSQARDILTDTQYF.

This chain uses TRBV27 with TRBJ2-7, with D unresolved. The germline CDR1 and CDR2 sequences are MNHEY and SMNVEV (reference sequence). Trimming removed 3 bases at V and 2 bases at J, with 8 bases between. The CDR3 runs 13 residues. CDR3 DNA: TGTGCCAGCAGTTTGAGGAACACCTACGAGCAGTACTTC. Translation: CASSLRNTYEQYF.

This chain links TRBV7-9 with TRBJ2-5; D is ambiguous. The V end lost 1 base, the J end lost 1 base, and 13 bases lay between the germline ends. The CDR3 loop spans 16 amino acids. The germline V gene encodes CDR1 SEHNR and CDR2 FQNEAQ (reference sequence). CDR3 nucleotides: TGTGCCAGCAGCTTAGGCACTGGTGGTCCCCAAGAGACCCAGTACTTC. This sequence encodes CASSLGTGGPQETQYF.

The chain carries TRBV28 and TRBJ2-2; no clear D. CDR1 is MDHEN, CDR2 SYDVKM, per germline. The CDR3 contains 13 residues. Trimming cost V 5 bases and J 4 bases, with 8 bases left between them. DNA for the CDR3: TGTGCCAGCAGTCGCACGGCCACCGGGGAGCTGTTTTTT. Translated: CASSRTATGELFF.

This clonotype occurred once. This sequence joins TRBV7-9 and TRBJ2-7; TRBD1 matches at 7 bases. The germline V gene has CDR1 SEHNR and CDR2 FQNEAQ (reference sequence). With V trimmed by 4 bases and J by 0 bases, 6 bases remained unmatched. This CDR3 is 15 amino acids long. DNA of the CDR3: TGTGCCAGCAGCTCCTCGGACAGGAGCTCCTACGAGCAGTACTTC. Translating it yields CASSSSDRSSYEQYF.

The chain links TRBV4-2 to TRBJ2-3; D not resolved. CDR3 length: 16 residues. V was pared by 0 bases and J by 1 base, with 11 bases between. Germline V gene lookup returns CDR1 LGHNA and CDR2 YNFKEQ. The DNA for the CDR3 is TGTGCCAGCAGCCAAGAGGGCCCCTGGGGCACAGATACGCAGTATTTT. This encodes CASSQEGPWGTDTQYF.

The chain joins TRBV7-8 to TRBJ1-3, with unresolved D. The CDR3 is 12 amino acids. Trimming shortened V by 4 bases and J by 4 bases, and 5 bases separated the two germline ends. Germline V gene data show CDR1 as SGHVS and CDR2 as FQNEAQ. Here the CDR3 DNA reads TGTGCCAGCAGCTACATCGGAAACACCATATATTTT. It specifies CASSYIGNTIYF.

J is TRBJ2-1 and V is TRBV9; D remains unclear. V lost 0 bases to trimming and J lost 10 bases, with 8 bases between them. CDR1 and CDR2 from the germline V gene are SGDLS and YYNGEE. CDR3 length: 12 amino acids. The CDR3 here is CASSVVATEQFF. CDR3 nucleotide sequence: TGTGCCAGCAGCGTAGTCGCGACAGAGCAGTTCTTC.

The chain is built from TRBV3-1 and TRBJ2-5; 9 positions agree with TRBD1. CDR1 and CDR2 (germline): LGHDT, YNNKEL (reference sequence). After removal of 1 base from V and 1 base from J, the junction contained 7 bases not matched to a gene. The CDR3 loop spans 17 amino acids. The CDR3 loop is CASSQGGTGPLQETQYF. CDR3 nucleotide sequence: TGTGCCAGCAGCCAAGGGGGGACAGGGCCACTCCAAGAGACCCAGTACTTC.

V usage is TRBV5-1 and J usage is TRBJ2-7; D is possibly TRBD1 (5 bases). Germline CDR1 SGHRS, CDR2 YFSETQ. The V end was cut by 4 bases, the J end by 4 bases, with 21 bases between. The CDR3 extends over 16 amino acids. This CDR3 reads CASSPDTQDGSYEQYF. The CDR3 nucleotides read TGCGCCAGCAGCCCGGACACACAGGACGGCTCATACGAGCAGTACTTC.

The rearrangement uses TRBV20-1 and TRBJ2-5; D possibly corresponds to TRBD2 (6 bases). This CDR3 region has 13 residues. The V gene's germline CDR1 is DFQATT and CDR2 SNEGSKA (reference sequence). V shed 7 bases and J shed 7 bases, with 19 bases lying between them. CDR3 protein: CSGIWGEMGTQYF. In nucleotides, the CDR3 is TGCAGTGGGATCTGGGGGGAGATGGGGACCCAGTACTTC.

The chain employs TRBV6-1 and TRBJ2-1, with 15 bases that match TRBD2. V lost 6 bases and J lost 5; bases outside the gene matches: 11. The CDR3 runs to 18 residues. Germline V gene lookup returns CDR1 MNHNS and CDR2 SASEGT. CDR3 protein: CASRGLAGGLSLNNEQFF. The CDR3 nucleotides are TGTGCCAGCAGGGGACTAGCGGGAGGACTAAGCTTAAACAATGAGCAGTTCTTC.

V usage is TRBV19 and J usage is TRBJ2-1, with 9 bases fitting TRBD2. After removal of 2 bases from V and 9 bases from J, the junction contained 8 bases not matched to a gene. Germline loops: CDR1 LNHDA, CDR2 SQIVND (reference sequence). The CDR3 runs to 15 residues. CDR3 coding DNA: TGTGCCAGTAGTATACTGCTAGCGGGACAGCGTGAGCAGTTCTTC. Residues: CASSILLAGQREQFF.

This chain links TRBV27 with TRBJ2-7; 7 positions match TRBD1. The CDR3 runs to 13 residues. After removal of 4 bases from V and 3 bases from J, the junction contained 3 bases not matched to a gene. Per germline, CDR1 MNHEY and CDR2 SMNVEV (reference sequence). CDR3: CASSWGQSYEQYF. CDR3 nucleotides: TGTGCCAGCAGTTGGGGACAGAGCTACGAGCAGTACTTC.

This rearrangement joins TRBV20-1 to TRBJ2-7, with D tentatively TRBD1 (6 bases). The CDR3 is 13 residues long. V was pared by 4 bases and J by 3 bases, with 13 bases between. From germline, CDR1 is DFQATT and CDR2 SNEGSKA (reference sequence). CDR3: CSANGGTDYEQYF. Written as DNA, the CDR3 is TGCAGTGCTAATGGGGGCACAGACTACGAGCAGTACTTC.

CDR3 in amino acids: CASSSHGSEQYF. DNA of the CDR3: TGTGCCAGCAGCAGCCATGGGAGCGAGCAGTACTTC. This chain joins TRBV12-3 or TRBV12-4 and TRBJ2-7; a possible D gene is TRBD2 (5 bases). The CDR3 has 12 amino acids. With 6 bases removed from V and 6 bases from J, the gap between germline ends came to 12 bases.

The J gene is TRBJ2-5, the V gene TRBV28; possible D gene TRBD1, 7 bases. This CDR3 is built from 16 residues. The germline V gene has CDR1 MDHEN and CDR2 SYDVKM. Trimming removed 0 bases from V and 5 bases from J, with 16 bases in between. DNA of the CDR3: TGTGCCAGCAGTTTATGGTGGAGGGGGCGCCGGGAGACCCAGTACTTC. This sequence encodes CASSLWWRGRRETQYF.

This clonotype was observed once. CDR3 DNA sequence: TGTGCCAGCAGTGCCACCGGCGGGCCGAGCTCCTACAATGAGCAGTTCTTC. It encodes CASSATGGPSSYNEQFF. The rearrangement uses TRBV12-3 or TRBV12-4 and TRBJ2-1, with a possible D match to TRBD2 (5 bases). The CDR3 runs to 17 residues. V was cut by 5 bases and J by 0 bases, with 17 bases left in between.

The chain joins TRBV28 to TRBJ2-5, with D perhaps assigned TRBD1 or TRBD2 (6 bases each). The germline V gene has CDR1 MDHEN and CDR2 SYDVKM. Trimming cost V 5 bases and J 3 bases, with 13 bases left between them. This CDR3 has 14 amino acids. CDR3 amino acids: CASSPLGGEETQYF. The CDR3 bases are TGTGCCAGCAGTCCCCTGGGGGGCGAAGAGACCCAGTACTTC.

This clonotype occurred once. This chain uses TRBV3-1 with TRBJ2-7; no definite D call. CDR3 size: 13 residues. Per germline, CDR1 LGHDT and CDR2 YNNKEL (reference sequence). Trimming took 1 base from V and 2 from J, leaving 6 bases between them. The CDR3 DNA reads TGTGCCAGCAGCCAAGGGGTCGCCTACGAGCAGTACTTC. Translating gives CASSQGVAYEQYF.

This chain uses TRBV9 with TRBJ2-5; 7 nucleotides agree with TRBD2. V was clipped by 0 bases and J by 4 bases; unmatched bases: 9. Germline-derived CDR1 and CDR2 are SGDLS and YYNGEE. The CDR3 is 16 residues long. CDR3 region: CASSVGLREVGETQYF. CDR3 DNA sequence: TGTGCCAGCAGCGTAGGGTTACGGGAGGTAGGAGAGACCCAGTACTTC.

The rearrangement uses TRBV7-9 and TRBJ2-5, with a weak D call TRBD2 (6 bases). CDR1 and CDR2 (germline): SEHNR, FQNEAQ (reference sequence). The CDR3 has 14 amino acids. V was trimmed by 4 bases and J by 3 bases, leaving 12 bases between them. The CDR3 sequence: CASSSPVAEETQYF. In DNA form, the CDR3 reads TGTGCCAGCAGCTCGCCGGTAGCGGAAGAGACCCAGTACTTC.

This chain uses TRBV19 with TRBJ1-2, with D perhaps matching TRBD1 (5 bases). The CDR3 loop spans 15 amino acids. The V gene's germline CDR1 is LNHDA and CDR2 SQIVND (reference sequence). Trimming took 8 bases from V and 8 from J, leaving 24 bases between them. The CDR3 region is CASLNRDSTSLGYTF. CDR3 coding DNA: TGTGCCAGTTTGAACCGGGACTCCACATCTCTCGGCTACACCTTC.

V is TRBV29-1 and J is TRBJ2-6; D call uncertain. The germline V and J ends were trimmed by 6 bases and 2 bases, with 14 bases remaining between them. Looked up from germline, CDR1 is SQVTM and CDR2 is ANQGSEA. CDR3 length: 15 amino acids. The CDR3 DNA reads as TGCAGCGTGACGGGCCATCCACCTGGGGCCAACGTCCTGACTTTC. This codes for CSVTGHPPGANVLTF.

The chain carries TRBV23-1 and TRBJ1-1; D remains unclear. TRBV23-1 belongs to the ORF category, with a function that is uncertain. The CDR3 sequence is 13 residues long. V lost 0 bases, J lost 4 bases, and 6 bases lay in between. DNA of the CDR3: TGCGCCAGCAGTCAATCGGGTGGCACTGAAGCTTTCTTT. Translation gives CASSQSGGTEAFF.

The rearrangement joins TRBV5-1 to TRBJ1-1, with D perhaps matching TRBD1 (5 bases). CDR1 and CDR2 (germline): SGHRS, YFSETQ. Between the trimmed V and J ends, which lost 0 bases and 4 bases, there was a span of 13 bases. The CDR3 runs to 15 residues. The CDR3, as DNA: TGCGCCAGCAGCTTGGAGGGTAGGGACGGCACTGAAGCTTTCTTT. Amino acids: CASSLEGRDGTEAFF.

This rearrangement joins TRBV29-1 to TRBJ2-7; D might be TRBD1 or TRBD2, each matching 5 bases. Germline V CDR1 and CDR2: SQVTM, ANQGSEA. This CDR3 is 12 amino acids long. V dropped 1 base and J dropped 7 bases, with 11 bases sitting between them. In DNA form, the CDR3 reads TGCAGCGTTGAAGTGGGACCAGGAGAGCAGTACTTC. This translates into CSVEVGPGEQYF.